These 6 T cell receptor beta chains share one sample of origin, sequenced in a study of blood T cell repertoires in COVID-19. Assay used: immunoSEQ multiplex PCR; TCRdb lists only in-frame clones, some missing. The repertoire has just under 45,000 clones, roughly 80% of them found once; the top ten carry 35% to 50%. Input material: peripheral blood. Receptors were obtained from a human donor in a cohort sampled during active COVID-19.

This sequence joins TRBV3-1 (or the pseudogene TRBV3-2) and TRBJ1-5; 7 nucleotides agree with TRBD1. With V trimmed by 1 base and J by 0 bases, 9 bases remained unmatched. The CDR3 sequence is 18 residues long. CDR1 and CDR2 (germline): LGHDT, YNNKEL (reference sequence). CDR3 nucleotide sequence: TGTGCCAGCAGCCAAGGGACAGGTCGTTATTATAGCAATCAGCCCCAGCATTTT. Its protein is CASSQGTGRYYSNQPQHF.

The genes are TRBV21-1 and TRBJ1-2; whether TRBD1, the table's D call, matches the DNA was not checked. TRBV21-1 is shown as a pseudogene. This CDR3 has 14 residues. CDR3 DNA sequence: TGTGCCAGCAGCAAAGGGGCAGGGTCCTATGGCTACACCTTC. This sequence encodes CASSKGAGSYGYTF.

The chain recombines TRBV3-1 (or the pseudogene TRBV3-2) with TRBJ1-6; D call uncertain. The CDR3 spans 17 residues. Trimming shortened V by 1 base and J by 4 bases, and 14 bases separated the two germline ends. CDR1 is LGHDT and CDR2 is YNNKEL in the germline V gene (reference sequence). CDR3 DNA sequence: TGTGCCAGCAGCCAAGGGACTTTAAGCGAATATAATTCACCCCTCCACTTT. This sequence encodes CASSQGTLSEYNSPLHF.

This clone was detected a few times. As DNA, the CDR3 is TGTGCCAGCAGCACTAGCGGGGGCCCCGACGAGCAGTACTTC. It encodes CASSTSGGPDEQYF. J is TRBJ2-7 and V is TRBV9; 11 bases map to TRBD2. J lost 5 bases, V lost 4 bases, and 5 bases had no gene match. Germline-derived CDR1 and CDR2 are SGDLS and YYNGEE. The CDR3 has 14 residues.

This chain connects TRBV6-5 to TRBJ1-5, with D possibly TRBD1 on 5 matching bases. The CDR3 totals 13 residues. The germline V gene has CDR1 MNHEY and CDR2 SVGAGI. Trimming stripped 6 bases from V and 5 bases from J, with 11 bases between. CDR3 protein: CASSDGGYQPQHF. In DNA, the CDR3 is TGTGCCAGCAGCGACGGGGGATATCAGCCCCAGCATTTT.

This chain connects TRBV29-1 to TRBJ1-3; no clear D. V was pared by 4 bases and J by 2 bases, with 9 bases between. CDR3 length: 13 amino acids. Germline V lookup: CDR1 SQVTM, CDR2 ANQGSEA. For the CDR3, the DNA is TGCAGCGTTGCCCCGGCGGCTGGAAACACCATATATTTT. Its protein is CSVAPAAGNTIYF.